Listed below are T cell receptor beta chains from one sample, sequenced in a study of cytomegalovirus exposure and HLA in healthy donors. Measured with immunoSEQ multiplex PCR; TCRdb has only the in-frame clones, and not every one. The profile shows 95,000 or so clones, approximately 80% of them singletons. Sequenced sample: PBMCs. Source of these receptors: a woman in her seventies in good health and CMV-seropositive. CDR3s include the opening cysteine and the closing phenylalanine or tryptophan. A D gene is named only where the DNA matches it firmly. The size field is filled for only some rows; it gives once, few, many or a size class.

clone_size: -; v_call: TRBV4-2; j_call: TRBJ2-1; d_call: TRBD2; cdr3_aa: CASSQEGTSGGYNEQFF; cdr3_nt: TGTGCCAGCAGCCAAGAAGGAACTAGCGGGGGTTACAATGAGCAGTTCTTC
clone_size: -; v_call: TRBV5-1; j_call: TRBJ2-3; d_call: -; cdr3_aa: CASSLGSMGHTDTQYF; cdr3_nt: TGCGCCAGCAGCTTGGGTAGTATGGGGCACACAGATACGCAGTATTTT
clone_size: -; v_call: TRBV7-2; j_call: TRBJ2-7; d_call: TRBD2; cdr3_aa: CASSLVGLAGVSYEQYF; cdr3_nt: TGTGCCAGCAGCTTAGTTGGACTAGCGGGAGTATCCTACGAGCAGTACTTC
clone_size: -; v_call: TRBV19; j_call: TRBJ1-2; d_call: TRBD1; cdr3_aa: CASSIDSGGRDGYTF; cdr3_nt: TGTGCCAGTAGTATTGATTCAGGGGGTAGGGACGGCTACACCTTC
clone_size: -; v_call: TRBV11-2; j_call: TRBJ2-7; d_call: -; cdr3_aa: CASSLRGQNQNEQYF; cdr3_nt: TGTGCCAGCAGCTTAAGGGGACAAAACCAGAACGAGCAGTACTTC
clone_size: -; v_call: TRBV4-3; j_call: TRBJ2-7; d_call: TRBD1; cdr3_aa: CASSQLPGQGVYEQYF; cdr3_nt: TGCGCCAGCAGCCAGCTCCCGGGACAGGGTGTCTACGAGCAGTACTTC
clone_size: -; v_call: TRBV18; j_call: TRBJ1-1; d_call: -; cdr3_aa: CASSPTSGVNTEAFF; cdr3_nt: TGTGCCAGCTCACCTACTTCGGGGGTGAACACTGAAGCTTTCTTT
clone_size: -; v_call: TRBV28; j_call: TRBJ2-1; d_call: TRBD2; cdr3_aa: CASRVSPGGGEQFF; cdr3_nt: TGTGCCAGCAGGGTTTCCCCGGGGGGGGGTGAGCAGTTCTTC
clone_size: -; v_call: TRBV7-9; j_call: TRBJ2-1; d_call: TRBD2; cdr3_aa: CASSPRTSGTYNEQFF; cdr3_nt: TGTGCCAGCAGCCCGAGGACTAGCGGGACCTACAATGAGCAGTTCTTC
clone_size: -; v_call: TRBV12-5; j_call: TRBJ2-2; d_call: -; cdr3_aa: CASGLDGAAGQDGELFF; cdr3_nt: TGTGCTAGTGGTTTGGATGGGGCCGCAGGCCAGGACGGGGAGCTGTTTTTT
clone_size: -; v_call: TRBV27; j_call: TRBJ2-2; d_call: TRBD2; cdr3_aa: CASSLFGRAGELFF; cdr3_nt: TGTGCCAGCAGTTTATTTGGGAGGGCCGGGGAGCTGTTTTTT
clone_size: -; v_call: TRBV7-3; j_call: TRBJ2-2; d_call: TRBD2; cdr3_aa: CASSGGLAGGTGELFF; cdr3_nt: TGTGCCAGCAGCGGTGGACTAGCGGGAGGGACCGGGGAGCTGTTTTTT
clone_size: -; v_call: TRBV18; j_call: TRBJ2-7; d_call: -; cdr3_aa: CASSSTPGNTYEQYF; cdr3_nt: TGTGCCAGCTCATCAACCCCCGGGAACACCTACGAGCAGTACTTC
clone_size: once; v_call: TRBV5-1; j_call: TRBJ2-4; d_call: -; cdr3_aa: CASGRDSGAQNIQYF; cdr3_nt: TGCGCCAGCGGACGGGACTCCGGCGCCCAAAACATTCAGTACTTC
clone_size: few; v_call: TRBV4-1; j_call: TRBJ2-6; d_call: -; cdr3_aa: CASSQEGRGTNVLTF; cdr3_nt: TGCGCCAGCAGCCAAGAGGGCAGGGGTACCAACGTCCTGACTTTC
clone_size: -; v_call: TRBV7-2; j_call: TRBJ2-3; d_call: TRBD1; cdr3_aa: CASTKTGGRADTQYF; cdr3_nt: TGTGCCAGCACAAAAACAGGGGGACGCGCAGATACGCAGTATTTT
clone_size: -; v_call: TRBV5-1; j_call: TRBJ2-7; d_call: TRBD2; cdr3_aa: CASSLTSGYNHEQYF; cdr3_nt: TGCGCCAGCAGCTTGACTAGCGGGTACAACCACGAGCAGTACTTC
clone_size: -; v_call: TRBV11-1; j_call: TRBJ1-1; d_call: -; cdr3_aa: CASSSNRVANEAFF; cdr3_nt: TGTGCCAGCAGCTCGAACAGGGTAGCCAACGAAGCTTTCTTT
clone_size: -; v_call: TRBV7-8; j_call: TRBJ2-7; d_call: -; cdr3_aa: CASSLNWGTRLREQYF; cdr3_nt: TGTGCCAGCAGCCTGAATTGGGGGACTCGTCTCCGCGAGCAGTACTTC
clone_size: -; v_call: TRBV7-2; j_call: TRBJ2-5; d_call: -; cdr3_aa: CASSLQHQATQYF; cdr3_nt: TGTGCCAGCAGCCTTCAACACCAGGCGACCCAGTACTTC
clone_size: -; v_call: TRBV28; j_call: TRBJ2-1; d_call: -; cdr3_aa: CASSPINEQFF; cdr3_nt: TGTGCCAGCAGTCCTATTAATGAGCAGTTCTTC
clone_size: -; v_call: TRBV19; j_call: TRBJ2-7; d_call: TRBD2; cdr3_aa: CASSFSGSIYEQYF; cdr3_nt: TGTGCCAGTAGTTTTAGCGGGAGTATCTACGAGCAGTACTTC
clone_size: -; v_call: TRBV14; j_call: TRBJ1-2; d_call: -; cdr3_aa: CASSLGQHYGYTF; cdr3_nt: TGTGCCAGCAGCCTTGGACAGCACTATGGCTACACCTTC
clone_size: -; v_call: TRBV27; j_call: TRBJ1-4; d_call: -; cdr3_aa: CASSNPPGSGTNEKLFF; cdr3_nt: TGTGCCAGCAGTAACCCTCCGGGGAGCGGGACTAATGAAAAACTGTTTTTT
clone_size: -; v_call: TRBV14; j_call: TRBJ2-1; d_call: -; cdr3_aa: CASSQDGAASSSYNEQFF; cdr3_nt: TGTGCCAGCAGCCAAGATGGGGCGGCCAGTAGCTCCTACAATGAGCAGTTCTTC
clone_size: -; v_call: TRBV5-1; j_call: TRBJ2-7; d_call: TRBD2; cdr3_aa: CASNLASGYEQYF; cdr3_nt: TGCGCCAGCAACCTTGCTAGCGGCTACGAGCAGTACTTC
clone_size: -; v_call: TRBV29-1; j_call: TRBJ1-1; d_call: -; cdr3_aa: CSVDLRDTEAFF; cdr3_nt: TGCAGCGTTGACCTGAGGGACACTGAAGCTTTCTTT
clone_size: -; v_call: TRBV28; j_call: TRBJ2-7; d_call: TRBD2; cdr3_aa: CASSPLDSGGGYEQYF; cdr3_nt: TGTGCCAGCAGTCCGCTGGATAGCGGGGGCGGCTACGAGCAGTACTTC
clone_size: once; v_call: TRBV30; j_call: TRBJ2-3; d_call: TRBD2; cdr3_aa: CAWSVGGSGTDTQYF; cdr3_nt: TGTGCCTGGAGTGTAGGCGGGAGTGGGACAGATACGCAGTATTTT
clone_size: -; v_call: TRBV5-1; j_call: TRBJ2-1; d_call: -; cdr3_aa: CASSLQMNNEQFF; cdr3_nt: TGCGCCAGCAGCTTACAGATGAACAATGAGCAGTTCTTC
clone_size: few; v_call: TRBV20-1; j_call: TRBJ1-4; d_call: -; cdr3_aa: CSLPLGDTLFF; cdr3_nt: TGCAGCCTACCCTTGGGGGACACACTGTTTTTT
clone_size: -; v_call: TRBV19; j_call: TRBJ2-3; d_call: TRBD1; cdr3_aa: CASSIEGQVSGGTQYF; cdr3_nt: TGTGCCAGTAGTATAGAGGGACAGGTTTCAGGCGGTACGCAGTATTTT
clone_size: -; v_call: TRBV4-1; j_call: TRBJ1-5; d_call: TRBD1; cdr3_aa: CASSPTGRENQPQHF; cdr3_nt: TGCGCCAGCAGCCCGACAGGGCGGGAAAATCAGCCCCAGCATTTT
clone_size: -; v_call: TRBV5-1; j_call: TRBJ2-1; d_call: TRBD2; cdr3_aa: CASSSGSLAGARNEQFF; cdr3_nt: TGCGCCAGCAGCTCCGGGAGCCTAGCGGGAGCTAGAAATGAGCAGTTCTTC
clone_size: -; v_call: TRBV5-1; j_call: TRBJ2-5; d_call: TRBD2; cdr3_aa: CASSLALAGGLYQETQYF; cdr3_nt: TGCGCCAGCAGCTTGGCGCTAGCGGGAGGGCTGTACCAAGAGACCCAGTACTTC
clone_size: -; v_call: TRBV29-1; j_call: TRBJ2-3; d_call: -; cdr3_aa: CSVYRDLQTGTQYF; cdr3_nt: TGCAGCGTTTACAGGGATTTACAGACAGGTACGCAGTATTTT
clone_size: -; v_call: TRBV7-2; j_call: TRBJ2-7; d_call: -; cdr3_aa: CASSFAALNVEQYF; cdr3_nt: TGTGCCAGCAGCTTTGCGGCTCTCAACGTCGAGCAGTACTTC
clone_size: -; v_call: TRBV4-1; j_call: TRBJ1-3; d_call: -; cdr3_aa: CASSQEDSSGNTIYF; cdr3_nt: TGCGCCAGCAGCCAAGAGGACAGCTCTGGAAACACCATATATTTT
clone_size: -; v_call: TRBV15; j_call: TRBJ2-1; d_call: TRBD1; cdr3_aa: CATSRPGQGGWYEQFF; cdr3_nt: TGTGCCACCAGCAGGCCCGGACAGGGGGGTTGGTATGAGCAGTTCTTC
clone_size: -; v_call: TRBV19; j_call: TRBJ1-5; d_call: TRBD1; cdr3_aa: CASRDREHQPQHF; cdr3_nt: TGTGCCAGTAGGGACAGGGAACATCAGCCCCAGCATTTT
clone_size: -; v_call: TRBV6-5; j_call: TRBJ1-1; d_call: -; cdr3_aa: CASSSAGLGEAFF; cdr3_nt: TGTGCCAGCAGTTCGGCGGGGTTGGGTGAAGCTTTCTTT
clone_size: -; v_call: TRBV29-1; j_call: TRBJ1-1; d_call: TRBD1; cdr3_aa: CSVFRDRVFPEAFF; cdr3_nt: TGCAGCGTATTCCGGGACAGGGTATTTCCTGAAGCTTTCTTT
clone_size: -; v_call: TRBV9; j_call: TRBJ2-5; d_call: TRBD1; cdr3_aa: CASSATGGAIETQYF; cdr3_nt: TGTGCCAGCAGCGCAACAGGGGGCGCCATAGAGACCCAGTACTTC
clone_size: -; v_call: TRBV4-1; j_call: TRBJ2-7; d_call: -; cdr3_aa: CASSQNSERVSYEQYF; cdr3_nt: TGCGCCAGCAGCCAAAACTCGGAGAGAGTCTCCTACGAGCAGTACTTC
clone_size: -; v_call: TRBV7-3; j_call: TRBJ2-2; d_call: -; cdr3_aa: CASSAQSQPNTGELFF; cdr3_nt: TGTGCCAGCAGCGCACAGTCTCAACCGAACACCGGGGAGCTGTTTTTT
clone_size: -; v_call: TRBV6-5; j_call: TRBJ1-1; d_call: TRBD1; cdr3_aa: CASRTGTGGTEAFF; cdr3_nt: TGTGCCAGCAGGACTGGGACAGGGGGAACTGAAGCTTTCTTT
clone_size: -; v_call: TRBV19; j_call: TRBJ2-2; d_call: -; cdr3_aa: CASSIGGWGGQNTGELFF; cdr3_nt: TGTGCCAGTAGTATAGGGGGGTGGGGGGGGCAGAACACCGGGGAGCTGTTTTTT
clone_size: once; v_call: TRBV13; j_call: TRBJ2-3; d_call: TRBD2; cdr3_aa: CASSLSAGGADTQYF; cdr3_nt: TGTGCCAGCAGCTTATCAGCGGGAGGTGCAGATACGCAGTATTTT
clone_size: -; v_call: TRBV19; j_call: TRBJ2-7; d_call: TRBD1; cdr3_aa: CASSIFSTGSFAEQYF; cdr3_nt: TGTGCCAGTAGTATTTTCTCGACAGGGTCCTTCGCCGAGCAGTACTTC
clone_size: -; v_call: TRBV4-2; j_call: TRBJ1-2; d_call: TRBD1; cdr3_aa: CASSPRTGGISGYTF; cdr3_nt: TGTGCCAGCAGTCCTCGGACAGGGGGGATAAGCGGCTACACCTTC
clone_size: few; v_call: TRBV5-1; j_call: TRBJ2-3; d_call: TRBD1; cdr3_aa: CASSPNTGQGTDTQYF; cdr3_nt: TGCGCCAGCAGTCCTAACACGGGACAGGGCACAGATACGCAGTATTTT
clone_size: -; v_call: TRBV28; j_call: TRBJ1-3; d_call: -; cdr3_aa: CASSRRVLSGNTIYF; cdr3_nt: TGTGCCAGCAGTCGTCGGGTTCTCTCTGGAAACACCATATATTTT
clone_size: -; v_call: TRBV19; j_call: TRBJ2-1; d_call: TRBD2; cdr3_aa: CASSFQISGTTRYNEQFF; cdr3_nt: TGTGCCAGTAGTTTTCAGATTTCCGGGACTACCCGGTACAATGAGCAGTTCTTC
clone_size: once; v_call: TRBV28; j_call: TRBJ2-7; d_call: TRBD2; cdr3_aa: CASSLAGGGEQYF; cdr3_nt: TGTGCCAGCTCACTAGCGGGAGGGGGCGAGCAGTACTTC
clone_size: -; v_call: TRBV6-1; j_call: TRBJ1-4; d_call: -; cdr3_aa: CAIRDRVNEKLFF; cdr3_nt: TGTGCCATCCGGGATCGGGTGAATGAAAAACTGTTTTTT
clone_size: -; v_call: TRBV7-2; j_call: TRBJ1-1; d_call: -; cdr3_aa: CASSLGSGLGTEAFF; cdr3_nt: TGTGCCAGCAGCTTGGGATCAGGGTTGGGCACTGAAGCTTTCTTT
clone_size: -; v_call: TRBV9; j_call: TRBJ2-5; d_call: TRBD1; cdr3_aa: CASSRMRGLLETQYF; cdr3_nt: TGTGCCAGCAGCAGGATGAGGGGGCTCTTGGAGACCCAGTACTTC
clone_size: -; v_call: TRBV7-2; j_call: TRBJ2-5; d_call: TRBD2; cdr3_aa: CASRRTSGSQETQYF; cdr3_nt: TGTGCCAGCAGGCGGACTAGCGGGAGTCAAGAGACCCAGTACTTC
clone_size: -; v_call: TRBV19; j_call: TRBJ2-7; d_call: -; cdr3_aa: CASSSPRQGRTYEQYF; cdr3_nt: TGTGCCAGTAGTAGCCCCCGGCAGGGAAGAACCTACGAGCAGTACTTC
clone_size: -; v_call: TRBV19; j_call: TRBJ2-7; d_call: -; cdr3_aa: CASSTRTDTYEQYF; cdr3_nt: TGTGCCAGTAGTACCAGGACAGACACCTACGAGCAGTACTTC